This T cell receptor (beta chain) appears in the sequencing data of a study of T cells in localized non-small cell lung cancer. Findings and caveats of the study: Paired adjacent lung recovered a median approximately 62 of the top 100 tumor clones. Higher blood T cell density went with longer overall survival. Clonality peaked in uninvolved adjacent lung rather than tumor.

As for this clone: The antigen is undetermined.

Measured with immunoSEQ multiplex PCR; TCRdb has only the in-frame clones, and not every one. The repertoire consists of over a thousand clones, with just over 35% occurring once and the leading ten covering about 12%. V shed 1 base and J shed 6 bases, with 18 bases lying between them. Germline-derived CDR1 and CDR2 are MGHDK and SYGVNS. The length of the CDR3 is 16 residues. The sample consisted of lung tumor tissue, taken before any cancer treatment. The gene calls are TRBV25-1 and TRBJ1-2; no firm D call. The sequence was obtained from a male donor aged 60 or over with stage II squamous cell lung carcinoma. In DNA form, the CDR3 reads TGTGCCAGCAGTGAATCTTCGGACCGAGCTTGGCATGGCTACACCTTC. Its protein is CASSESSDRAWHGYTF.